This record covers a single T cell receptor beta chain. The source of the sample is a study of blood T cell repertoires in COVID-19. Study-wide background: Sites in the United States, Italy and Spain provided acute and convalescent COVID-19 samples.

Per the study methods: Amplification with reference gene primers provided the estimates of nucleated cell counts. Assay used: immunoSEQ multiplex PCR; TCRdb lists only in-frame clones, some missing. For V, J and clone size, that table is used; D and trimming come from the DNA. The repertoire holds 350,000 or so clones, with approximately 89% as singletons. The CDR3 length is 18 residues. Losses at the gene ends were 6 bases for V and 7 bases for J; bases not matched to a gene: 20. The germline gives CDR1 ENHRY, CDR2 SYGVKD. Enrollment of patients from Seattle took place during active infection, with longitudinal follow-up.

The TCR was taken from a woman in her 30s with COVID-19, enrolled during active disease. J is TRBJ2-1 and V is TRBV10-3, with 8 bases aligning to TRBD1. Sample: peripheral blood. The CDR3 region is CAISDTSGGAGKFNEQFF. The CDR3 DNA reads TGTGCCATCAGCGATACATCAGGGGGCGCGGGAAAGTTTAATGAGCAGTTCTTC.